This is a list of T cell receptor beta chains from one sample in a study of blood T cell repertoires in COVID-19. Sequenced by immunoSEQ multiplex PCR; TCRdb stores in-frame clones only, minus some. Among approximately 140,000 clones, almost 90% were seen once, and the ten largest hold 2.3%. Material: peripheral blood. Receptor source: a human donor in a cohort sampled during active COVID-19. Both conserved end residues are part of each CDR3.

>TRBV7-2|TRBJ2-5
CASSSWSASGGRETQYF
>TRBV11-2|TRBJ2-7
CASSLVGALAPTYEQYF
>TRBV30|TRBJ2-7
CAWSRDRDDEQYF
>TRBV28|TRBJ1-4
CASSPGQGTKKGLFF
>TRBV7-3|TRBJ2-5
CASSLRSSGGTQYF
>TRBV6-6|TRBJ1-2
CASSPRQGGYTF
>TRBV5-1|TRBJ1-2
CASSPAPGQTYGYTF
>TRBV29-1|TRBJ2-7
CSVALGDISYEQYF
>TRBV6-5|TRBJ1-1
CASRVGTLNTEAFF
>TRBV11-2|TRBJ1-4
CASSPAGFVEKLFF
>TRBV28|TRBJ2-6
CASTTIWTGSSGANVLTF
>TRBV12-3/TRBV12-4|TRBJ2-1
CASSGGGPRQFF
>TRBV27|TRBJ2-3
CASSLSGEGTDTQYF
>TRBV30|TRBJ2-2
CAWSGDRGGTGELFF
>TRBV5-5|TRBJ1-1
CASSLKRDIMNTEAFF
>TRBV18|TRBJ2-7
CASSRRTSDSYEQYF
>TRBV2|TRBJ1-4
CASSDTAGTGNEKLFF
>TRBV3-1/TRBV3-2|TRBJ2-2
CASSQGDTGVGTGELFF
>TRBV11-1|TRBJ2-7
CASSDWTGGDYEQYF
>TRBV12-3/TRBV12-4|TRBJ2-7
CASSLRHYEQYF
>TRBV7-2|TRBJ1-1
CASSKTGTQRPEAFF
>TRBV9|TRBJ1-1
CASSVAPGDTEAFF
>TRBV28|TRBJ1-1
CASRLNTEAFF
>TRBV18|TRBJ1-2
CASSATRDRVAYGYTF
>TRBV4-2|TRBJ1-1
CASSQEGGGVNTEAFF
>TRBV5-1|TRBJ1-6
CASSFRTENSPLHF
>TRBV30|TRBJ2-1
CAWSVSGRAHNEQFF
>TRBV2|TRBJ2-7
CASSEGTGVNEQYF
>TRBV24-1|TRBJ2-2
CATSDQKRGVTGELFF
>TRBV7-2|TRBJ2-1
CASSKDRNHYNEQFF
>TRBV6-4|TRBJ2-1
CASSAVGGSSYNEQFF
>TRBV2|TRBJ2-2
CASSEKAMRTGELFF
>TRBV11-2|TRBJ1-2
CASRNTGTAKGYTF
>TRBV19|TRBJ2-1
CASSITWQGTEQFF
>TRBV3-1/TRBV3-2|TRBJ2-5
CASGGASGIGGETQYF
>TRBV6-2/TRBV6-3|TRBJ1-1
CASSWGPNTEAFF
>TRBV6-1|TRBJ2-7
CASSVWTSGFSYEQYF
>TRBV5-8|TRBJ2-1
CASSQQGAQYNEQFF
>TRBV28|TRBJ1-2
CASNRRGGRDYGYTF
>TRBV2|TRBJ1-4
CASRRQGFEKLFF
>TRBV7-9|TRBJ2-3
CASSLSGIADTQYF
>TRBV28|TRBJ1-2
CASSTTGQGYGYTF
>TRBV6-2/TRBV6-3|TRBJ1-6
CASSSQTVSYNSPLHF
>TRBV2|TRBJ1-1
CASSGGGVGTEAFF
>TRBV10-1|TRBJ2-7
CASSESGDPHEQYF
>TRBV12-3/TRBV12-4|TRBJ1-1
CASSLTGGPEAFF